A single sample gave rise to the 29 T cell receptor beta chains below, sequenced in a study of identical twins. One entry per CDR3 protein, called by TCRdb with MiXCR from the 5' RACE reads. The table includes about 810,000 distinct CDR3 sequences, roughly an eighth detected once. The sample also formed part of further work on yellow fever vaccine responses in identical twins.

Source material: PBMCs. The origin of the receptors is a woman under 30 in good health.

V usage is TRBV7-9 and J usage is TRBJ2-4, with 9 bases fitting TRBD1. CDR3 length equals 16 residues. The germline CDR1 and CDR2 sequences are SEHNR and FQNEAQ (reference sequence). V shed 0 bases and J 8 bases; nucleotides not matched to a gene: 8. The CDR3 DNA follows: TGTGCCAGCAGCTTAGCATCGACAGGGGGTAGGGACATTCAGTACTTC. Encoded protein: CASSLASTGGRDIQYF.

This rearrangement joins TRBV27 to TRBJ1-1; D is perhaps TRBD1 (5 bases). The CDR3 is 15 residues long. The V end lost 0 bases, the J end lost 0 bases, and 8 bases lay between the germline ends. Germline V gene sequence: CDR1 MNHEY, CDR2 SMNVEV (reference sequence). CDR3 bases: TGTGCCAGCAGTTTATCCCAGGGATTGAACACTGAAGCTTTCTTT. Protein sequence: CASSLSQGLNTEAFF.

This clonotype has more than one count but fewer than ten. This chain joins TRBV6-2 or TRBV6-3 and TRBJ2-7; D perhaps matches TRBD2 (5 bases). V shed 6 bases and J shed 3 bases, with 12 bases lying between them. CDR3 length: 13 residues. Germline V gene data show CDR1 as MNHEY and CDR2 as SVGEGT. The CDR3 DNA sequence: TGTGCCAGCAGCCGCTCGGGGAACTACGAGCAGTACGTC. Encoded protein: CASSRSGNYEQYV.

The rearrangement joins TRBV7-9 to TRBJ1-2; possible D gene TRBD1, 6 bases. Deletions cut 1 base from V and 4 bases from J, with 10 bases between. The CDR3 contains 14 residues. CDR1 is SEHNR and CDR2 is FQNEAQ in the germline V gene (reference sequence). CDR3 sequence: CASSLDRDRYGYTF. The CDR3 DNA is TGTGCCAGCAGCTTAGACAGGGATCGCTATGGCTACACCTTC.

For the CDR3, the DNA is TGTGCCATCAGGGATACCGGGACTAGCGGGATAGTGAAGTCCTACAATGAGCAGTTCTTC. It is translated as CAIRDTGTSGIVKSYNEQFF. The chain has TRBV10-3 and TRBJ2-1, with 13 bases fitting TRBD2. Germline-derived CDR1 and CDR2 are ENHRY and SYGVKD. This CDR3 has 20 residues. Germline trimming cut 6 bases from V and 1 base from J; bases unmatched to any gene: 15.

This clonotype was detected many times. The V and J genes are TRBV4-1 and TRBJ2-2; 9 nucleotides match TRBD2. CDR1 is MGHRA, CDR2 YSYEKL, per germline. This CDR3 has 20 residues. V shed 0 bases, J shed 7 bases, and the junction held 18 bases outside the gene matches. CDR3 protein: CASSQESVGTSPTYVGELFF. CDR3 nucleotide sequence: TGCGCCAGCAGCCAAGAAAGCGTAGGGACTAGCCCCACTTACGTCGGGGAGCTGTTTTTT.

The table lists this clonotype with many counts. The rearrangement uses TRBV12-3 or TRBV12-4 and TRBJ1-4, with D maybe TRBD1 (5 bases). The V end was cut by 6 bases, the J end by 8 bases, with 16 bases between. The CDR3 contains 14 residues. Written as DNA, the CDR3 is TGTGCCAGCAGCGTCAGGGTTGCCGGGGAAAAACTGTTTTTT. This translates into CASSVRVAGEKLFF.

Only a few counts were recorded for this clonotype. The chain carries TRBV12-3 or TRBV12-4 and TRBJ2-7; D call uncertain. Trimming removed 1 base at V and 3 bases at J, with 10 bases between. The CDR3 runs to 14 residues. CDR3 in DNA: TGTGCCAGCAGTTTAGACAGCCTCCGCTACGAGCAGTACGTC. It is translated as CASSLDSLRYEQYV.

This clonotype came up many times. The chain has TRBV12-3 or TRBV12-4 and TRBJ2-7; no firm D call. The CDR3 covers 16 residues. V lost 1 base and J lost 3, with 16 bases in between. CDR3 residues: CASSLVLSGRNYEQYF. CDR3 bases: TGTGCCAGCAGTTTAGTTTTGTCGGGCAGAAACTACGAGCAGTACTTC.

This rearrangement joins TRBV5-1 to TRBJ1-1, with TRBD1 identical over 9 bases. This CDR3 has 14 amino acids. In germline, CDR1 is SGHRS, CDR2 YFSETQ. The V gene end was trimmed by 4 bases and the J gene end by 5 bases; junction bases not matched to a gene: 6. This CDR3 reads CASSTGQGWTEAFF. Here the CDR3 DNA reads TGCGCCAGCAGCACGGGACAGGGTTGGACTGAAGCTTTCTTT.

This clonotype was counted between two and nine times. CDR3 sequence (DNA): TGTGCCAGCAGCTTGGTCCAGGGGGGCGACGAGCAGTACTTC. Residues: CASSLVQGGDEQYF. The rearrangement uses TRBV5-6 and TRBJ2-7, with D possibly matching TRBD1 (7 bases). CDR3 length: 14 residues. CDR1 is SGHDT, CDR2 YYEEEE, per germline. The V end was cut by 0 bases, the J end by 5 bases, with 12 bases between.

Ten or more counts support this clonotype. This chain links TRBV12-3 or TRBV12-4 with TRBJ2-5; no clear D. This CDR3 spans 14 amino acids. V shed 1 base and J shed 5 bases, with 11 bases lying between them. In DNA, the CDR3 is TGTGCCAGCAGTTTAGAAATGGGTCGGGAGACCCAGTACTTC. Translating gives CASSLEMGRETQYF.

This chain connects TRBV5-1 to TRBJ2-1; D is undetermined. CDR3 size: 12 residues. V was shortened by 4 bases and J by 8 bases, with 10 bases between the two germline ends. The germline V gene has CDR1 SGHRS and CDR2 YFSETQ. CDR3 nucleotides: TGCGCCAGCAGCGGACCCCCGTATGAGCAGTTCTTC. Its translation: CASSGPPYEQFF. Supplemented by reference TRBV5-1 and TRBJ2-1, the full variable domain reads KAGVTQTPRYLIKTRGQQVTLSCSPISGHRSVSWYQQTPGQGLQFLFEYFSETQRNKGNFPGRFSGRQFSNSRSEMNVSTLELGDSALYLCASSGPPYEQFFGPGTRLTVL.

In this sample, this clonotype turned up a few times. The chain couples TRBV12-3 or TRBV12-4 to TRBJ1-1; TRBD1 matches 9 bases. The V and J ends lost 7 bases and 5 bases, in that order; junction bases with no gene match: 11. The length of the CDR3 is 15 residues. CDR3 DNA: TGTGCCAGCACCCCCCTACAGGGGGCAGGAACTGAAGCTTTCTTT. As protein: CASTPLQGAGTEAFF.

This clonotype has only one observation. This chain joins TRBV19 and TRBJ2-6; TRBD2 is a possible D gene (5 bases). The CDR3 runs 18 residues. Germline CDR1 reads LNHDA; CDR2 reads SQIVND (reference sequence). Trimming took 1 base from V and 0 from J, leaving 13 bases between them. The DNA of the CDR3 is TGTGCCAGTAGTATAGCGTCCCTCGGACTCTCTGGGGCCAACGTCCTGACTTTC. Amino acids: CASSIASLGLSGANVLTF.

This clonotype was seen ten or more times. The V gene is TRBV12-3 or TRBV12-4, the J gene TRBJ2-1; D is unclear. CDR3 length: 14 residues. Trimming took off 7 bases at V and 1 base at J, with 11 bases between the two ends. The CDR3 region has the DNA TGTGCCAGCACCCTCGCGCTTTCCTACAATGAGCAGTTCTTC. Protein sequence: CASTLALSYNEQFF.

The sample holds many counts of this clonotype. The CDR3 sequence is CAISEGLAGFTDTQYF. The DNA of the CDR3 is TGTGCCATCAGTGAAGGACTAGCGGGCTTCACAGATACGCAGTATTTT. The V gene is TRBV10-3, the J gene TRBJ2-3; 11 nucleotides agree with TRBD2. After removal of 3 bases from V and 2 bases from J, the junction contained 4 bases not matched to a gene. The CDR3 consists of 16 residues. The germline gives CDR1 ENHRY, CDR2 SYGVKD.

This clonotype was observed at least ten times. The chain employs TRBV20-1 and TRBJ2-5; 9 positions match TRBD2. Losses at the gene ends were 3 bases for V and 6 bases for J; bases not matched to a gene: 11. The CDR3 has 15 amino acids. Germline V gene sequence: CDR1 DFQATT, CDR2 SNEGSKA (reference sequence). CDR3: CSASDLAGDGKTQYF. CDR3 sequence (DNA): TGCAGTGCTAGCGATTTAGCGGGGGATGGAAAGACCCAGTACTTC.

This rearrangement joins TRBV20-1 to TRBJ2-5; 7 nucleotides align to TRBD2. Germline loops: CDR1 DFQATT, CDR2 SNEGSKA (reference sequence). This CDR3 contains 11 residues. CDR3 amino acids: CNGGNQETQYF. CDR3 DNA: TGCAACGGGGGGAATCAAGAGACCCAGTACTTC.

This clonotype was seen only a few times. In DNA form, the CDR3 reads TGTGCCAGCAGCCTTCCTAGCGGGGGCTTCGCCGGGGAGCTGTTTTTT. Its translation is CASSLPSGGFAGELFF. V is TRBV7-9 and J is TRBJ2-2; 10 bases match TRBD2. Germline V gene sequence: CDR1 SEHNR, CDR2 FQNEAQ (reference sequence). Trimming removed 5 bases from V and 6 bases from J; junction bases left unmatched: 9. This CDR3 is built from 16 residues.

In DNA form, the CDR3 reads TGTGCCAGCAGTCCGTTTATGGGGACAGTTCAGGAGACCCAGTACTTC. Amino acid sequence: CASSPFMGTVQETQYF. This chain joins TRBV12-3 or TRBV12-4 and TRBJ2-5, with 7 bases aligning to TRBD1. V shed 5 bases, J shed 5 bases, and the junction held 14 bases outside the gene matches. CDR3 length equals 16 residues.

This clonotype was found a few times. CDR3 protein: CASSQDLDSTSGYTDTQYF. The CDR3 region has the DNA TGTGCCAGCAGCCAAGATTTGGATTCGACTAGCGGATACACAGATACGCAGTATTTT. The chain recombines TRBV3-1 with TRBJ2-3, with 9 bases identical to TRBD2. This CDR3 has 19 amino acids. CDR1 and CDR2 (germline): LGHDT, YNNKEL (reference sequence). With V trimmed by 0 bases and J by 2 bases, 12 bases remained unmatched.

The J gene is TRBJ2-4, the V gene TRBV5-1; TRBD1 aligns across 7 bases. The CDR3 contains 13 residues. V shed 4 bases, J shed 8 bases, and the junction held 6 bases outside the gene matches. Germline V gene data show CDR1 as SGHRS and CDR2 as YFSETQ. The CDR3 coding sequence is TGCGCCAGCAGCAGGGACAGTCAGGACATTCAGTACTTC. Amino acids: CASSRDSQDIQYF.

The rearrangement uses TRBV2 and TRBJ2-1; TRBD1 matches 7 bases. The V gene's germline CDR1 is SNHLY and CDR2 FYNNEI. The CDR3 is made up of 13 amino acids. V dropped 7 bases and J dropped 8; count of bases not matched to a gene: 8. The CDR3: CASNRGIRDEQFF. CDR3 DNA: TGTGCCAGCAACAGGGGCATAAGGGATGAGCAGTTCTTC.

The V gene is TRBV20-1, the J gene TRBJ2-5, with 8 bases identical to TRBD1. CDR3 size: 11 residues. Germline loops: CDR1 DFQATT, CDR2 SNEGSKA (reference sequence). V trimming: 8 bases; J trimming: 5 bases; junction bases outside the gene matches: 4. In DNA, the CDR3 is TGCAGTCGACGACAGGGGGAGACCCAGTACTTC. Its translation: CSRRQGETQYF.

The chain combines TRBV15 with TRBJ1-1; 7 nucleotides agree with TRBD1. This CDR3 region has 15 residues. In germline, CDR1 is LNHNV, CDR2 YYDKDF (reference sequence). The junction had 5 bases not matched to a gene; V was cut back by 3 bases and J by 1 base. DNA of the CDR3: TGTGCCACCAGCAGGATACAGGGGAAGAACACTGAAGCTTTCTTT. Its translation: CATSRIQGKNTEAFF.

This clonotype occurred a few times. This chain joins TRBV5-1 and TRBJ2-2; either TRBD1 or TRBD2 may fit D (5 bases each). The germline V and J ends were trimmed by 4 bases and 13 bases, with 14 bases remaining between them. The germline V gene has CDR1 SGHRS and CDR2 YFSETQ. The CDR3 length is 12 residues. The CDR3 nucleotides read TGCGCCAGCAGCAGGGACCTCTTCGGGCTGTTTTTT. This gives the protein CASSRDLFGLFF.

The chain couples TRBV5-6 to TRBJ2-2; D might be TRBD1 (5 bases). The CDR3 spans 16 residues. V was cut by 0 bases and J by 3 bases, with 12 bases left in between. Looked up from germline, CDR1 is SGHDT and CDR2 is YYEEEE. The CDR3 region has the DNA TGTGCCAGCAGCTTGGTGAAGGGGCCTCACACCGGGGAGCTGTTTTTT. This translates into CASSLVKGPHTGELFF.

The chain is built from TRBV5-1 and TRBJ2-1, with TRBD2 identical over 13 bases. V trimming: 4 bases; J trimming: 9 bases; junction bases outside the gene matches: 10. Germline CDR1 SGHRS, CDR2 YFSETQ. This CDR3 is 16 amino acids long. CDR3: CASSVTGTSGIPEQFF. For the CDR3, the DNA is TGCGCCAGCAGCGTTACCGGGACTAGCGGGATTCCTGAGCAGTTCTTC.